This record covers a single T cell receptor beta chain. Its antigen remains unknown. The sample is drawn from a study of T cells in women clearing cervical HPV infection. Study overall: Blood came at first lesion visit for cases, post-clearance for controls.

Whole-study results and caveats: Repertoire richness, not evenness, was significantly elevated in CIN3+ cases versus controls. Cases and controls were distinguished at AUC 0.83 by richness and V genes.

Generated by immunoSEQ multiplex PCR, the TCRdb table keeps only in-frame clones and is missing some. Its table lists tens of thousands of clones. The clonotype was recovered from a woman between 18 and 69 years old with a cervical HPV16 infection that either progressed to CIN3+ or cleared (not recorded which). What was sequenced was blood buffy coat.

The CDR3 spells CASDRGIGSYEQYF. The CDR3 DNA, read in part, is TGTGCCAGCGACCGGGGGATCGGCTCCTACGAG. The chain has TRBV2 and TRBJ2-7, with a tentative D call TRBD2 (6 bases). The sequence runs out 3 residues before the end of the CDR3; the remainder is reconstructed from the germline J gene. V was shortened by 8 bases and J by 0 bases, with 14 bases between the two germline ends. The germline V gene has CDR1 SNHLY and CDR2 FYNNEI. CDR3 size: 14 residues. The entire variable domain, with the rest obtained from reference TRBV2 and TRBJ2-7, is as follows: EPEVTQTPSHQVTQMGQEVILRCVPISNHLYFYWYRQILGQKVEFLVSFYNNEISEKSEIFDDQFSVERPDGSNFTLKIRSTKLEDSAMYFCASDRGIGSYEQYFGPGTRLTVT.